This TCR beta chain comes out of a study of T cells in Graves' hyperthyroidism and ophthalmopathy. Trimming took 5 bases from V and 0 from J; bases not matched to a gene: 6. Per the germline V gene, CDR1 is MGHDK and CDR2 is SYGVNS. The length of the CDR3 is 16 residues. The source material, RNA transcripts, was used to amplify TCR beta CDR3 regions. The TCR CDR3 first-round RT-PCR relied on the HTBI primer set. Using its own MiXCR run on the multiplex PCR reads, TCRdb lists one record per CDR3 protein. The table lists about 160,000 distinct CDR3 sequences, about a tenth of them singletons. The source is a woman aged 18-35 years with Graves' hyperthyroidism that later progressed to Graves' ophthalmopathy. Sequenced input: blood. This sequence joins TRBV25-1 and TRBJ2-3; 9 bases map to TRBD2. CDR3 bases: TGTGCCAGCAGTTCCCCTAGCGGGGTTAGCACAGATACGCAGTATTTT. Its protein is CASSSPSGVSTDTQYF.